This T cell receptor (beta chain) stems from a study of blood T cell repertoires in COVID-19. Authors' methods: Estimation of nucleated cell counts relied on the amplification of reference gene primers. Measured with immunoSEQ multiplex PCR; TCRdb has only the in-frame clones, and not every one. The V and J calls and clone size were taken over from that table, and D and trimming were inferred from the DNA. The sample lists 35,000 to 45,000 clones, roughly 90% occurring once. V lost 5 bases and J 5 bases, leaving 11 bases between the germline ends. The CDR3 is 13 amino acids. Looked up from germline, CDR1 is KGHDR and CDR2 is SFDVKD.

The receptor comes from a man in his 60s with acute or convalescent COVID-19. V and J are TRBV24-1 and TRBJ1-1; D is perhaps TRBD1 (5 bases). The sequencing sample was made of peripheral blood. The CDR3 DNA is TGTGCCACCAGTGCCCCGGGGGGGACTGAAGCTTTCTTT. It encodes CATSAPGGTEAFF.